This T cell receptor (beta chain) emerged from a study of tumor-infiltrating lymphocytes in primary liver carcinoma. General study findings and limits: Significantly larger top-250-clone fractions were found in tumors than in blood (p = 0.039).

Taking about 18-30 mg of unsorted bulk tissue, the authors co-extracted RNA and DNA. Reverse transcription of approximately 500 ng total RNA with a constant-region primer produced TCR beta cDNA. Employing slightly modified ARM-PCR, three nested multiplex PCR rounds were run, and these gave rise to the TCR beta libraries. PCR rounds one and two used TRBV1-TRBV30 forward primers with a C-beta reverse primer for 10 cycles each. TCRdb re-called the multiplex PCR reads with MiXCR, one entry per CDR3 protein. Among about 120,000 distinct CDR3 sequences, approximately 68% were seen once, and the ten largest hold over 8%. Notes on this clonotype: Its antigen is still unknown. An end of the junction does not agree with germline; a read error may underlie this.

The CDR3 is 15 residues long. Per the germline V gene, CDR1 is MNHEY and CDR2 is SVGAGI. Specimen: tumor-adjacent normal liver tissue. The chain links TRBV6-5 to TRBJ2-7, with 11 bases fitting TRBD1. The source is a woman aged 55-69 years with primary liver carcinoma and hepatitis B virus infection. This CDR3 reads CVSSVPGQGDYEQYF. In nucleotides, the CDR3 is TGTGTCAGCAGTGTGCCGGGACAGGGGGATTACGAGCAGTACTTC.